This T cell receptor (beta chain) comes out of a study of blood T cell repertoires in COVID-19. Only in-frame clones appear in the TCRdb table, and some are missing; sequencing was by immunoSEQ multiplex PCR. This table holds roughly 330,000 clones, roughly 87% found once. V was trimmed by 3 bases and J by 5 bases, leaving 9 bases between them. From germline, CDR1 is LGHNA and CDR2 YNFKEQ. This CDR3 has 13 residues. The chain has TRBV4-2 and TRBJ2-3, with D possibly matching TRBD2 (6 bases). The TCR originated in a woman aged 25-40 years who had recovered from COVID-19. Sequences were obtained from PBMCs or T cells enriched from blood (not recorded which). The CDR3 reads CASSQEGRDTQYF. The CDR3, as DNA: TGTGCCAGCAGCCAGGAGGGGAGAGATACGCAGTATTTT.